This T cell receptor beta chain was captured in a study of blood T cell repertoires in COVID-19. Participants were aged about 18 to 89 years from 24 US areas. Assignment of participants to cohorts was predicated upon participant-reported clinical history. Original processing methods: Reference gene primer amplification gave nucleated cell count estimates. The data were produced by immunoSEQ multiplex PCR, yet TCRdb's version contains in-frame clones alone and is incomplete. The V and J calls and clone size were taken over from that table, and D and trimming were inferred from the DNA. The sample carries some 62,000 clones, 80% to 90% recorded once. This CDR3 spans 15 amino acids. With V trimmed by 9 bases and J by 4 bases, 14 bases remained unmatched. Germline CDR1 SNHLY, CDR2 FYNNEI.

This sequence joins TRBV2 and TRBJ1-2, with TRBD1 matching over 7 bases. Sequenced material: PBMCs or T cells enriched from blood (not recorded which). The TCR was taken from a woman aged 40 to 49 with acute COVID-19. CDR3 coding DNA: TGTGCCAGGGCCGGGGTCTGGCAGGGGGGCTATGGCTACACCTTC. Its protein product is CARAGVWQGGYGYTF.